The 13 T cell receptor beta chains presented below share a single source sample, sequenced in a study of cytomegalovirus exposure and HLA in healthy donors (dated by TCRdb to the late 2010s). Libraries were built with the immunoSEQ multiplex PCR assay. The multiplex PCR relied on a mix of 60 forward primers for TCR Vbeta segments and 13 reverse primers for TCR Jbeta segments. The immuneACCESS repertoire file appears here via TCRdb, limited to in-frame rearrangements. These files lack a portion of the clones; in checked studies, under half of the deficit traces to unresolved V genes, and the cause of the others is not known. The sample table lists approximately 200,000 clones, approximately 82% of them with a count of one. Around 2.1% of the sample is taken by the ten largest. The sequenced sample consisted of PBMCs. These receptors were taken from a woman aged 18-29 years in good health and CMV-seropositive.

This rearrangement joins TRBV7-9 to TRBJ2-3; D remains ambiguous. This CDR3 has 14 amino acids. V lost 2 bases to trimming and J lost 0 bases, with 6 bases between them. Germline CDR1 and CDR2: SEHNR and FQNEAQ (reference sequence). CDR3 bases: TGTGCCAGCAGCTTACAGTCTAGCACAGATACGCAGTATTTT. The encoded protein is CASSLQSSTDTQYF.

The chain combines TRBV25-1 with TRBJ1-4; TRBD1 might be the D (6 bases). Trimming shortened V by 3 bases and J by 8 bases, and 16 bases separated the two germline ends. The CDR3 totals 15 residues. Germline values: CDR1 MGHDK, CDR2 SYGVNS. CDR3 loop: CASSEPQGGREKLFF. CDR3 coding DNA: TGTGCCAGCAGTGAGCCACAGGGTGGAAGGGAAAAACTGTTTTTT.

The rearrangement links TRBV28 to TRBJ1-4; 7 bases agree with TRBD1. The CDR3 consists of 15 residues. With V trimmed by 5 bases and J by 4 bases, 7 bases remained unmatched. Germline CDR1 is MDHEN and CDR2 is SYDVKM. The CDR3 nucleotides are TGTGCCAGCAGTCCAATCAGGGGGGTTAATGAAAAACTGTTTTTT. It is translated as CASSPIRGVNEKLFF.

This chain connects TRBV29-1 to TRBJ1-4, with D possibly TRBD1 on 6 matching bases. V was cut by 2 bases and J by 11 bases, with 15 bases left in between. CDR1 SQVTM and CDR2 ANQGSEA come from the germline V gene. CDR3 length: 13 residues. CDR3 protein: CSVEINRGGKLFF. CDR3 bases: TGCAGCGTTGAAATTAATAGGGGGGGGAAACTGTTTTTT.

This clone appeared a single time. The chain links TRBV4-1 to TRBJ2-5, with D maybe TRBD1 (5 bases). Germline V gene data show CDR1 as MGHRA and CDR2 as YSYEKL. This CDR3 is 14 amino acids long. Trimming removed 5 bases from V and 3 bases from J, with 13 bases in between. The CDR3 DNA is TGCGCCAGCAGCTTAGCAAGCAGGGAAGAGACCCAGTACTTC. Its translation: CASSLASREETQYF.

The chain recombines TRBV5-5 with TRBJ2-5; TRBD2 aligns across 14 bases. With V trimmed by 3 bases and J by 2 bases, 6 bases remained unmatched. The CDR3 covers 17 residues. Germline V gives CDR1 SGHKS, CDR2 YYEKEE (reference sequence). This CDR3 reads CASSWTSGGYFQETQYF. The CDR3 bases are TGTGCCAGCAGCTGGACTAGCGGGGGGTACTTTCAAGAGACCCAGTACTTC.

This clone has a handful of counts. The chain carries TRBV6-4 and TRBJ2-1; 10 bases line up with TRBD2. Trimming removed 0 bases from V and 6 bases from J; junction bases left unmatched: 2. CDR1 is MRHNA and CDR2 is SNTAGT in the germline V gene. The length of the CDR3 is 15 residues. Here the CDR3 reads CASSDSSSGGNEQFF. In DNA form, the CDR3 reads TGTGCCAGCAGTGACTCGTCTAGCGGGGGCAATGAGCAGTTCTTC.

The chain employs TRBV4-2 and TRBJ1-3; unclear D gene. V lost 2 bases to trimming and J lost 0 bases, with 14 bases between them. Germline V gene sequence: CDR1 LGHNA, CDR2 YNFKEQ. This CDR3 contains 17 residues. The CDR3 spells CASSQQTTPSSGNTIYF. For the CDR3, the DNA is TGTGCCAGCAGCCAACAAACGACACCCAGCTCTGGAAACACCATATATTTT.

The rearrangement uses TRBV5-6 and TRBJ2-1, with D maybe TRBD2 (6 bases). Germline V CDR1 and CDR2: SGHDT, YYEEEE. Between the trimmed V and J ends, which lost 4 bases and 4 bases, there was a span of 9 bases. CDR3 length: 13 residues. The DNA of the CDR3 is TGTGCCAGCAGCGTCGGGACTTACAATGAGCAGTTCTTC. Its translation: CASSVGTYNEQFF. The entire variable domain, with the rest obtained from reference TRBV5-6 and TRBJ2-1, is as follows: DAGVTQSPTHLIKTRGQQVTLRCSPKSGHDTVSWYQQALGQGPQFIFQYYEEEERQRGNFPDRFSGHQFPNYSSELNVNALLLGDSALYLCASSVGTYNEQFFGPGTRLTVL.

The chain is built from TRBV15 and TRBJ1-6; D is ambiguous. Deletions cut 0 bases from V and 5 bases from J, with 11 bases between. Germline CDR1 is LNHNV and CDR2 is YYDKDF (reference sequence). This CDR3 has 16 amino acids. The CDR3 region is CATSREAGLNNSPLHF. In DNA form, the CDR3 reads TGTGCCACCAGCAGAGAGGCGGGTCTGAATAATTCACCCCTCCACTTT.

V and J are TRBV7-9 and TRBJ1-1, with 11 bases fitting TRBD1. With V trimmed by 5 bases and J by 4 bases, 9 bases remained unmatched. The V gene's germline CDR1 is SEHNR and CDR2 FQNEAQ (reference sequence). The CDR3 runs 16 residues. CDR3 sequence reads: CASSQTWDRGGTEAFF. Written as DNA, the CDR3 is TGTGCCAGCAGCCAAACTTGGGACAGGGGGGGCACTGAAGCTTTCTTT.

The chain employs TRBV2 and TRBJ1-5, with D possibly matching TRBD1 (6 bases). The V gene lost 6 bases and the J gene lost 7 bases, with 13 bases spanning the gap. CDR3 length equals 13 residues. CDR1 is SNHLY, CDR2 FYNNEI, per germline. CDR3 region: CASSAPGDQPQHF. In nucleotides, the CDR3 is TGTGCCAGCAGCGCCCCAGGGGACCAGCCCCAGCATTTT.

The rearrangement links TRBV6-1 to TRBJ2-1; D remains unclear. CDR1 MNHNS and CDR2 SASEGT come from the germline V gene. V was shortened by 0 bases and J by 6 bases, with 12 bases between the two germline ends. The CDR3 runs to 15 residues. The chain's CDR3 is CASSEAWAPANEQFF. In DNA form, the CDR3 reads TGTGCCAGCAGTGAAGCGTGGGCGCCTGCCAATGAGCAGTTCTTC.